These 8 T cell receptor beta chains were all obtained from the same sample, sequenced in a study of shared clonotypes between healthy human individuals. TCRdb's table, derived via immunoSEQ multiplex PCR, lists solely in-frame clones and lacks some. The repertoire holds roughly 660,000 clones, with about nine tenths as singletons. The sequenced sample consisted of memory CD8+ T cells from PBMCs. Described subset: CD45RO+ cells pooled with CCR7-negative TemRA cells. Source of these receptors: a man aged 18 to 30 in good health. Some clones in this sample may be carry-over from other donors' samples.

The rearrangement links TRBV5-1 to TRBJ2-3; D is uncertain. Germline CDR1 is SGHRS and CDR2 is YFSETQ. V lost 0 bases and J 0 bases, leaving 23 bases between the germline ends. The length of the CDR3 is 20 residues. The CDR3 spells CASSLGFGRFVPQSTDTQYF. CDR3 sequence (DNA): TGCGCCAGCAGCTTGGGGTTCGGACGGTTCGTTCCTCAGAGCACAGATACGCAGTATTTT.

The chain combines TRBV4-1 with TRBJ2-7; maybe TRBD2 (5 bases). Germline V lookup: CDR1 MGHRA, CDR2 YSYEKL. This CDR3 contains 15 residues. Trimming shortened V by 1 base and J by 3 bases, and 13 bases separated the two germline ends. CDR3 DNA: TGCGCCAGCAGCCAAGTCCCGGGGAAGTACTACGAGCAGTACTTC. This codes for CASSQVPGKYYEQYF.

The chain has TRBV27 and TRBJ2-1; 7 nucleotides line up with TRBD1. The germline V gene has CDR1 MNHEY and CDR2 SMNVEV (reference sequence). J was trimmed by 8 bases and V by 8 bases; bases with no gene match: 6. The CDR3 sequence is 12 residues long. This chain's CDR3 is CASEGAPDEQFF. CDR3 in DNA: TGTGCCAGCGAGGGGGCTCCGGATGAGCAGTTCTTC.

The chain joins TRBV28 to TRBJ2-5, with 7 bases aligning to TRBD1. Germline V gene lookup returns CDR1 MDHEN and CDR2 SYDVKM. The CDR3 consists of 15 residues. The V segment lost 4 bases and the J segment 2 bases; nucleotides outside the gene matches: 7. Written as DNA, the CDR3 is TGTGCCAGCAGTTCAGAGGGGGCGTCTCAAGAGACCCAGTACTTC. As protein: CASSSEGASQETQYF.

For this clone: A much larger clone is a single base away; this may be a read error. The chain couples TRBV9 to TRBJ2-2; no firm D call. Deletions cut 5 bases from V and 1 base from J, with 6 bases between. The germline CDR1 and CDR2 sequences are SGDLS and YYNGEE. CDR3 length: 13 residues. The CDR3 bases are TGTGCCAGCAGTAACGGGAACACCGGGGAGCTGTTTTTT. It translates to CASSNGNTGELFF.

The genes are TRBV5-6 and TRBJ2-6; D gene ambiguous. This CDR3 has 18 residues. Germline CDR1 is SGHDT and CDR2 is YYEEEE. V lost 4 bases and J lost 0, with 17 bases in between. CDR3 coding DNA: TGTGCCAGCAGCCTTCTTTTTGGAGAGTACTCTGGGGCCAACGTCCTGACTTTC. Encoded protein: CASSLLFGEYSGANVLTF. Complete variable domain (other parts from reference TRBV5-6 and TRBJ2-6): DAGVTQSPTHLIKTRGQQVTLRCSPKSGHDTVSWYQQALGQGPQFIFQYYEEEERQRGNFPDRFSGHQFPNYSSELNVNALLLGDSALYLCASSLLFGEYSGANVLTFGAGSRLTVL.

The rearrangement joins TRBV2 to TRBJ2-3; D is perhaps TRBD1 or TRBD2 (5 bases each). The CDR3 contains 15 residues. Germline V gene lookup returns CDR1 SNHLY and CDR2 FYNNEI. V lost 3 bases and J lost 2, with 12 bases in between. The CDR3, as DNA: TGTGCCAGCAGTGAGTGGGGGTCTCCCACAGATACGCAGTATTTT. It specifies CASSEWGSPTDTQYF. The full variable domain, its missing parts supplied by reference TRBV2 and TRBJ2-3, is EPEVTQTPSHQVTQMGQEVILRCVPISNHLYFYWYRQILGQKVEFLVSFYNNEISEKSEIFDDQFSVERPDGSNFTLKIRSTKLEDSAMYFCASSEWGSPTDTQYFGPGTRLTVL.

The rearrangement links TRBV6-5 to TRBJ2-1, with 9 bases fitting TRBD2. This CDR3 region has 15 residues. Germline CDR1 MNHEY, CDR2 SVGAGI. The junction had 8 bases not matched to a gene; V was cut back by 7 bases and J by 4 bases. Written as DNA, the CDR3 is TGTGCCAGCACCAAGGGGCTAGCGGGGTACAATGAGCAGTTCTTC. It encodes CASTKGLAGYNEQFF.